This T cell receptor beta chain was profiled in a study of T-cell memory formation after mild COVID-19 (dated by TCRdb to 2020 to 2023). With respect to the entire study: TCR sequence clusters from the two donors were found to be largely donor specific. In two donors, T-cell clones that expanded and contracted after mild COVID-19 were followed by sequencing TCRalpha and TCRbeta repertoires longitudinally. Two young, previously healthy adult volunteers, one female and one male, were included in the cohort. Points the paper makes about the study in general: Whether the second-wave clones peaking on day 37 were SARS-CoV-2 specific was not confirmed. Only two mild cases were covered by the study, and larger cohorts that include severe cases with pre-infection samples were considered necessary. From day 15 to 85, contracting clones showed balanced CD4/CD8 phenotypes, whereas a second wave of clones that expanded from day 15 to 37 leaned towards CD4+. The detection of some responding clones in pre-infection memory suggests that pre-existing cross-reactive memory T cells joined the SARS-CoV-2 response. Contracting CD4+ clones were found mainly in CM and EM memory subsets, while CD8+ clones were enriched in EMRA.

The CDR3 has 15 amino acids, counting the end cysteine and phenylalanine. Only the CDR3 DNA stays, 45 bases, in frame from base 1. CDR1 and CDR2, per the germline V gene, are KGHDR and SFDVKD. For this chain, trimming is 1 base at the V end and 1 base at the J end, and the number of junction bases without a gene match is 2. The sample was run on an Illumina NovaSeq 6000. cDNA libraries for TCRalpha and TCRbeta were prepared by 5'RACE using constant-segment primers, with sample barcodes and unique molecular identifiers added. RNA was extracted from every sample with Trizol reagent. Library amplification was performed in two PCR steps, and a second sample barcode and Illumina TruSeq adapters were introduced in the second step. Libraries were sequenced on an Illumina NovaSeq with 2 x 150 bp paired-end reads. For the original study's pipeline: With migec v1.2.7, reads were demultiplexed and then collapsed into UMI-guided consensus sequences. Using mixcr v2.1.11, UMI consensuses were aligned to TRA and TRB V and J templates and then assembled into clonotypes. A clonotype was counted as expanded or contracted only if both edgeR and NoisET called the change significant, with noise models trained on biological replicates. For edgeR calls, the cutoffs were a false discovery rate-adjusted p below 0.01 and a log2 fold-change threshold of 1. As an exploratory analysis of dynamics, max-normalized trajectories of the 1000 most abundant clonotypes were examined with PCA combined with hierarchical clustering. Each responding clone was given a CD4 or CD8 phenotype based on the CD4+ and CD8+ repertoires, which had been sequenced separately. TCRdb reanalyzed the raw reads on its own, using fastp at Q25 for trimming and MiXCR for clone calling, and kept in-frame beta chains. Every entry covers one CDR3 protein and lists the most common genes and DNA from its rows. For this entry, the V and J calls and clone size follow TCRdb and not the study's own pipeline. This sample holds approximately 300,000 distinct CDR3 sequences; just under 20% were observed only once. In total, the top ten clones hold 20% to 25% of the sample.

PBMCs were isolated by Ficoll-Paque density gradient centrifugation. This clonotype was found many times. Its antigen remains unidentified. No clone much larger than this one lies a single base away; base qualities are absent. This chain joins TRBV24-1 to TRBJ2-5; TRBD2 fits 7 bases in the junction. The sequence was collected from a man aged 18 to 35 who had mild COVID-19 (a few samples of this study predate the infection). The sample titles of this study are shuffled in the database, so cell type and time point are left out; the donor was told from shared clones. The sequencing sample was made of PBMCs or a T cell subset sorted from them (not recorded which). The CDR3: CATSDFRGVQETQYF. At the DNA level, the sequence is TGTGCCACCAGTGATTTCCGGGGGGTCCAAGAGACCCAGTACTTC.